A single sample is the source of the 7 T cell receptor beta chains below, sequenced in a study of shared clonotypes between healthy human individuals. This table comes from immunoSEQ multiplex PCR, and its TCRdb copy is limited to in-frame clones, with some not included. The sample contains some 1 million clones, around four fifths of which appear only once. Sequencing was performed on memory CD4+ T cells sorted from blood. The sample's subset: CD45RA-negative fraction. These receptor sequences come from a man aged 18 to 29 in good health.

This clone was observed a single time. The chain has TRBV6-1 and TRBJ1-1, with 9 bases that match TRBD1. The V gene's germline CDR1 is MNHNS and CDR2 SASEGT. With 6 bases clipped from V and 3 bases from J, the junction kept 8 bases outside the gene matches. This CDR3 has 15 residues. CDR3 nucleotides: TGTGCCAGCAGGAACCCGACAGGGGGGTACACTGAAGCTTTCTTT. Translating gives CASRNPTGGYTEAFF.

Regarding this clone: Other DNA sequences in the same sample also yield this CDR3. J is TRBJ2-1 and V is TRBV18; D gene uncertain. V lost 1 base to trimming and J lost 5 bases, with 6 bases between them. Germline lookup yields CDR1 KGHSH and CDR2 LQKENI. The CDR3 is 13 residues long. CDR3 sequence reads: CASSPRADNEQFF. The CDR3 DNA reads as TGTGCCAGCTCACCACGTGCGGACAATGAGCAGTTCTTC.

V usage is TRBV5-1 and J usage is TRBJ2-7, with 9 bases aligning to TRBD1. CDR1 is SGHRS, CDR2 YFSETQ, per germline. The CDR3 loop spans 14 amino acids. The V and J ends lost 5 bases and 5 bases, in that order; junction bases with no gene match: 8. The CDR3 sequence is CASRTGTGLHEQYF. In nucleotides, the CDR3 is TGCGCCAGCAGGACCGGGACAGGGTTGCACGAGCAGTACTTC.

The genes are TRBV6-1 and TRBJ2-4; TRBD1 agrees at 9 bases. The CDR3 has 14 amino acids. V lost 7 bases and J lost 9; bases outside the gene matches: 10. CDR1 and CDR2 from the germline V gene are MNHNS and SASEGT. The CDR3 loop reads CASTPGQGRFIQYF. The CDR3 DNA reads TGTGCCAGCACCCCGGGACAGGGAAGGTTCATTCAGTACTTC.

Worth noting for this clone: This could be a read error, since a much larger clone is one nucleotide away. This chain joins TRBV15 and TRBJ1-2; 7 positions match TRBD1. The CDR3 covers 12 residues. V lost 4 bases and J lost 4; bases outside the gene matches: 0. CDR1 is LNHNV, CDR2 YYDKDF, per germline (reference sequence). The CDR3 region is CATSNRGYGYTF. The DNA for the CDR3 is TGTGCCACCAGCAACAGGGGCTATGGCTACACCTTC.

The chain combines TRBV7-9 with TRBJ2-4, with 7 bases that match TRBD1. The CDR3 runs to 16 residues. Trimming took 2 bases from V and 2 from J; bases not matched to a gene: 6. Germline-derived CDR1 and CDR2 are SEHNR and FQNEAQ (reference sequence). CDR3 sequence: CASSLWGQTSKNIQYF. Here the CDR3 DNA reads TGTGCCAGCAGCTTATGGGGACAGACCTCCAAAAACATTCAGTACTTC. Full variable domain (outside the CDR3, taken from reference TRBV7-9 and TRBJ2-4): DTGVSQNPRHKITKRGQNVTFRCDPISEHNRLYWYRQTLGQGPEFLTYFQNEAQLEKSRLLSDRFSAERPKGSFSTLEIQRTEQGDSAMYLCASSLWGQTSKNIQYFGAGTRLSVL.

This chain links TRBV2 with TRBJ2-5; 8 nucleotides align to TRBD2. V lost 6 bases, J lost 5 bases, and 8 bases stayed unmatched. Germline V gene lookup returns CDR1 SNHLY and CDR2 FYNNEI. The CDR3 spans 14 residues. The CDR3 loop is CASSPGLVGETQYF. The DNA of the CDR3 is TGTGCCAGCAGCCCGGGACTAGTAGGCGAGACCCAGTACTTC.